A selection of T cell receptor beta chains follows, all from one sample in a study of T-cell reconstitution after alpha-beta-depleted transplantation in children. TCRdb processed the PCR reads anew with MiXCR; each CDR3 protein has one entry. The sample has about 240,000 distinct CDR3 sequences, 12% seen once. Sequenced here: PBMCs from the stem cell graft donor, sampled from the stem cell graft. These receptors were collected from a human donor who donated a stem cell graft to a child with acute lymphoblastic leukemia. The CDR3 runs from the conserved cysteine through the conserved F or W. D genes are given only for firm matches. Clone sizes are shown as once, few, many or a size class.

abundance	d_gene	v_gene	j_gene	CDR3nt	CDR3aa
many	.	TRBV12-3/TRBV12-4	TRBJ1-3	TGTGCCAGCAGTTCGCAAGGCTCTGGAAACACCATATATTTT	CASSSQGSGNTIYF
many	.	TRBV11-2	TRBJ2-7	TGTGCCAGCAGCTTAGGATTCGGGGGATCCTACGAGCAGTACTTC	CASSLGFGGSYEQYF
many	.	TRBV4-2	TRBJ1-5	TGTGCCAGCAGCCAAGTTGATGGCAATCAGCCCCAGCATTTT	CASSQVDGNQPQHF
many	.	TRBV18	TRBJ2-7	TGTGCCAGCTCACAAGAAACCTACGAGCAGTACTTC	CASSQETYEQYF
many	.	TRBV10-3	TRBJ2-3	TGTGCCATCAGTGATGGCCAAAGCACAGATACGCAGTATTTT	CAISDGQSTDTQYF
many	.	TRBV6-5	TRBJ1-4	TGTGCCAGCAGTTACTCAACAGGCGTCAGGGGTGAAAAACTGTTTTTT	CASSYSTGVRGEKLFF
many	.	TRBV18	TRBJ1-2	TGTGCCAGCTCACCAGGTACCGACGCTAACTATGGCTACACCTTC	CASSPGTDANYGYTF
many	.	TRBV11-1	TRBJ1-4	TGTGCCAGCAGCTTACCCCCCGCGGCAGAACATAATGAAAAACTGTTTTTT	CASSLPPAAEHNEKLFF
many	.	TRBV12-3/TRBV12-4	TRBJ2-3	TGTGCCAGCAGTTATTCAGATACGCAGTATTTT	CASSYSDTQYF
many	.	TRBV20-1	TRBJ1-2	TGCAGTGCCCCGGAGGTCGAGGGGTTTAACTATGGCTACACCTTC	CSAPEVEGFNYGYTF
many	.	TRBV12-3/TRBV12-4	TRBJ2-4	TGTGCCAGCAGTTTAGCGGGGGCAGGGACGAACAAAAACATTCAGTACTTC	CASSLAGAGTNKNIQYF
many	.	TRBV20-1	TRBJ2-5	TGCAGTGCTACTAGCCAAGAGACCCAGTACTTC	CSATSQETQYF
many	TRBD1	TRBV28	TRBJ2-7	TGTGCCTCCGGGACAGGGATCCGCGAGCAGTACTTC	CASGTGIREQYF